The clone carrying this T cell receptor beta chain turned up a few times. Its specificity is not known. The source of the sample is a study of T cell responses to AZD1222 COVID-19 vaccine. The study, taken as a whole, reports: Sampled repertoires all dated from after the peak T cell response. AZD1222 recipients seropositive at baseline numbered only five to seven. The donor group comprised mostly white British people and more females; the analysis possibly underestimated clonal diversity.

V shed 1 base, J shed 6 bases, and the junction held 12 bases outside the gene matches. The CDR3 is 18 amino acids. Germline V gene sequence: CDR1 MNHNS, CDR2 SASEGT. Produced via immunoSEQ multiplex PCR; TCRdb's table is partial and in-frame only. The table lists 150,000 to 180,000 clones, 90% of them singletons. The clonotype originates from an adult in good health. Sequencing was performed on peripheral blood, taken on day 0 of AZD1222 vaccination. The V call is TRBV6-1, the J call TRBJ1-6; TRBD1 agrees at 7 bases. The CDR3 loop is CASSEDRGRVRGNSPLHF. The CDR3 region has the DNA TGTGCCAGCAGTGAAGACAGGGGCCGCGTAAGGGGTAATTCACCCCTCCACTTT.